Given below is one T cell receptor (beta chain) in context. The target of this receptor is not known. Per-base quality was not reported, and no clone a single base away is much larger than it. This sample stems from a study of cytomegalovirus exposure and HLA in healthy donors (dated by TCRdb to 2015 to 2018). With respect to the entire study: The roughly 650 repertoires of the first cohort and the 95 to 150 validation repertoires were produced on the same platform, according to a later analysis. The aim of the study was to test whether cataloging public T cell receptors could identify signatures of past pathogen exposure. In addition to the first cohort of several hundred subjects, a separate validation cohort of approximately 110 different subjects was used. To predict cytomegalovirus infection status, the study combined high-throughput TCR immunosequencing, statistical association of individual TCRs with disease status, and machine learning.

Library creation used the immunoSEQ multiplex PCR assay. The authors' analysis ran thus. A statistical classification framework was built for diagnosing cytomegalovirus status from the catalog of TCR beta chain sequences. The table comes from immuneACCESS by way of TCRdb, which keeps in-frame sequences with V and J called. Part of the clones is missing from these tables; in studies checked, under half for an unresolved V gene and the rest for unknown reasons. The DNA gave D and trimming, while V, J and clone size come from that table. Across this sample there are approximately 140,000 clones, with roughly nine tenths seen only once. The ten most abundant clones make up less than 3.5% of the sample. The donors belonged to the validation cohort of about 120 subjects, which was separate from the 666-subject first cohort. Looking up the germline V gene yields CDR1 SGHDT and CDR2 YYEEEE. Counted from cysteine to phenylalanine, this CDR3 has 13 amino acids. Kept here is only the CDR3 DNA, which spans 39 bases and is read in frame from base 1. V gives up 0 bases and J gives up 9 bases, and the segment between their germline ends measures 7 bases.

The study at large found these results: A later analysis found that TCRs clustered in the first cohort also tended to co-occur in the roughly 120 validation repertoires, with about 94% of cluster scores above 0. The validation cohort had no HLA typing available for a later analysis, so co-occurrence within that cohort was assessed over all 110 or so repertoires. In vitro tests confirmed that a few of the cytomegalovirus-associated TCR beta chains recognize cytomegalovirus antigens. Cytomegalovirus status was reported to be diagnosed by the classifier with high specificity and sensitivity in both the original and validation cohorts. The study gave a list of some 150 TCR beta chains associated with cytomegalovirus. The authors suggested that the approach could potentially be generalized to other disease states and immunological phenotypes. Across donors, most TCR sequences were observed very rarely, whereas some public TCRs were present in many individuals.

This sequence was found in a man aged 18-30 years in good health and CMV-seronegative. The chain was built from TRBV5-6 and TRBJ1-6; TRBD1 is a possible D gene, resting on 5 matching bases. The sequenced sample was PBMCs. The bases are TGTGCCAGCAGCTTGGTCGGGGGTTCACCCCTCCACTTT. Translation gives CASSLVGGSPLHF.